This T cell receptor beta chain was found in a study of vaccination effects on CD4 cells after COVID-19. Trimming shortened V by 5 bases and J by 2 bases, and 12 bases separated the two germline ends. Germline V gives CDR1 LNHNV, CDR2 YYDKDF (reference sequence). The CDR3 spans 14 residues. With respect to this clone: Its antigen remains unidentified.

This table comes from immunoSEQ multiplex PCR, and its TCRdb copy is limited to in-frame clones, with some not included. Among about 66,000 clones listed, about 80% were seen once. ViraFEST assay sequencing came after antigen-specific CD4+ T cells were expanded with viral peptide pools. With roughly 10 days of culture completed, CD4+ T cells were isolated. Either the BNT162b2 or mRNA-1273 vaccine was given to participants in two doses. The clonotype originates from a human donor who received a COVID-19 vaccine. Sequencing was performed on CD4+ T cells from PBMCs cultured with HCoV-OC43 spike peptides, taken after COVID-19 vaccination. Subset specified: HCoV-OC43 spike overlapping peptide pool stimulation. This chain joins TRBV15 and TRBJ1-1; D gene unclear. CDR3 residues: CATSSRAGNTEAFF. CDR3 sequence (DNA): TGTGCCACCAGCTCCCGGGCGGGTAACACTGAAGCTTTCTTT.